The 21 T cell receptor beta chains presented below share a single source sample, sequenced in a study of a mutant IDH1 vaccine in newly diagnosed glioma. This sample's time point: week 35, safety follow-up. All doses held 300 ug of mutant IDH1 20-mer peptide, with topical imiquimod. Assay used: immunoSEQ multiplex PCR; TCRdb lists only in-frame clones, some missing. This table holds tens of thousands of clones, around 80% found once. These receptors' antigens are unknown. The sample was PBMCs, taken from a glioma patient whose treatment included an IDH1 peptide vaccine. The origin of the receptors is a young woman with glioma.

The J gene is TRBJ2-3, the V gene TRBV5-4; 9 bases agree with TRBD2. The CDR3 consists of 17 residues. Trimming cost V 0 bases and J 5 bases; bases outside gene matches: 10. Per germline, CDR1 SGHNT and CDR2 YYREEE (reference sequence). The CDR3 DNA reads as TGTGCCAGCAGCTTGGCCTTGGGCGGGAGGGCCATAGATACGCAGTATTTT. Translated, it gives CASSLALGGRAIDTQYF.

The genes are TRBV27 and TRBJ2-3; no clear D. There are 13 residues in the CDR3. V lost 4 bases and J lost 2, with 7 bases in between. Germline loops: CDR1 MNHEY, CDR2 SMNVEV (reference sequence). The CDR3 spells CASSSWSTDTQYF. CDR3 nucleotide sequence: TGTGCCAGCAGTTCCTGGTCCACAGATACGCAGTATTTT.

V is TRBV7-2 and J is TRBJ2-7, with D possibly TRBD2 on 7 matching bases. Germline V lookup: CDR1 SGHTA, CDR2 FQGNSA. The CDR3 loop spans 15 amino acids. Between the trimmed V and J ends, which lost 5 bases and 2 bases, there was a span of 16 bases. The CDR3 sequence: CASSPEGGGAYEQYF. The CDR3 DNA sequence: TGTGCCAGCAGCCCAGAGGGGGGAGGGGCCTACGAGCAGTACTTC.

A note on this clone: Other DNA sequences in the same sample also yield this CDR3. The rearrangement links TRBV30 to TRBJ2-6, with D tentatively TRBD1 (5 bases). The germline CDR1 and CDR2 sequences are GTSNPN and SVGIG (reference sequence). Between the trimmed V and J ends, which lost 3 bases and 1 base, there was a span of 7 bases. The CDR3 is 14 amino acids. The CDR3: CAWRTGSGANVLTF. The CDR3 DNA reads as TGTGCCTGGAGAACAGGTTCTGGGGCCAACGTCCTGACTTTC.

This clone occurred once. The V gene is TRBV9, the J gene TRBJ2-7, with 8 bases aligning to TRBD2. The germline V gene has CDR1 SGDLS and CDR2 YYNGEE. Trimming took 6 bases from V and 5 from J; bases not matched to a gene: 4. The CDR3 is 12 amino acids. The CDR3 protein is CASNIAGNEQYF. CDR3 DNA: TGTGCCAGCAACATAGCGGGAAACGAGCAGTACTTC. The complete variable domain, with remaining parts taken from reference TRBV9 and TRBJ2-7, reads DSGVTQTPKHLITATGQRVTLRCSPRSGDLSVYWYQQSLDQGLQFLIQYYNGEERAKGNILERFSAQQFPDLHSELNLSSLELGDSALYFCASNIAGNEQYFGPGTRLTVT.

Concerning this clone: One end of the junction fails to match germline, which may point to a read error. Additional DNA sequences in this sample encode the identical CDR3. This chain links TRBV5-4 with TRBJ2-2; TRBD1 is a possible D gene (5 bases). This CDR3 spans 15 amino acids. Germline V CDR1 and CDR2: SGHNT, YYREEE (reference sequence). CDR3 DNA: TGTGCCAGCAGCTTGAGGGGCTCGAATACCGGGGAGCTGTTTTTT. It specifies CASSLRGSNTGELFF.

V is TRBV19 and J is TRBJ1-1, with unresolved D. Per germline, CDR1 LNHDA and CDR2 SQIVND (reference sequence). The CDR3 is 17 amino acids. Trimming cost V 1 base and J 1 base, with 16 bases left between them. The CDR3 DNA reads as TGTGCCAGTAGTATAGGTACGGGCATTACCCGGAACACTGAAGCTTTCTTT. This translates into CASSIGTGITRNTEAFF. The full variable domain, completed using reference TRBV19 and TRBJ1-1, is DGGITQSPKYLFRKEGQNVTLSCEQNLNHDAMYWYRQDPGQGLRLIYYSQIVNDFQKGDIAEGYSVSREKKESFPLTVTSAQKNPTAFYLCASSIGTGITRNTEAFFGQGTRLTVV.

V gene TRBV9 combines with J gene TRBJ1-1; no clear D. Deletions cut 5 bases from V and 2 bases from J, with 16 bases between. CDR3 length equals 15 residues. Germline V CDR1 and CDR2: SGDLS, YYNGEE. Here the CDR3 reads CASSASFAGNTEAFF. Written as DNA, the CDR3 is TGTGCCAGCAGTGCCTCATTCGCGGGTAACACTGAAGCTTTCTTT.

The chain couples TRBV5-6 to TRBJ2-3; 12 bases are a match to TRBD2. The CDR3 spans 15 residues. Germline trimming cut 6 bases from V and 6 bases from J; bases unmatched to any gene: 8. In germline, CDR1 is SGHDT, CDR2 YYEEEE. The CDR3 DNA reads as TGTGCCAGCACCGTGACTAGCGGGAGTTCGGATACGCAGTATTTT. It translates to CASTVTSGSSDTQYF.

This clone was seen a single time. The chain links TRBV10-2 to TRBJ2-1; 13 bases are a match to TRBD2. Trimming took 4 bases from V and 0 from J; bases not matched to a gene: 3. The CDR3 covers 17 residues. Looked up from germline, CDR1 is WSHSY and CDR2 is SAAADI. Here the CDR3 reads CASSGGLAGASYNEQFF. CDR3 coding DNA: TGCGCCAGCAGTGGAGGACTAGCGGGGGCCTCCTACAATGAGCAGTTCTTC.

The chain employs TRBV5-1 and TRBJ2-3; 8 positions agree with TRBD2. V shed 5 bases, J shed 0 bases, and the junction held 17 bases outside the gene matches. Germline assignment: CDR1 SGHRS and CDR2 YFSETQ. The CDR3 sequence is 19 residues long. The CDR3 DNA is TGCGCCAGCAGAAGAGGTTTAGCGGGGAGAGGGGGTAGCACAGATACGCAGTATTTT. Protein product: CASRRGLAGRGGSTDTQYF.

The rearrangement links TRBV27 to TRBJ1-6, with D perhaps matching TRBD1 (5 bases). V lost 2 bases and J lost 7, with 9 bases in between. Germline CDR1 and CDR2: MNHEY and SMNVEV (reference sequence). The CDR3 covers 14 residues. In DNA form, the CDR3 reads TGTGCCAGCAGTTTAGGAGGGGTGAATTCACCCCTCCACTTT. Protein: CASSLGGVNSPLHF.

V is TRBV4-2 and J is TRBJ2-7; D is uncertain. CDR1 LGHNA and CDR2 YNFKEQ come from the germline V gene. This CDR3 contains 16 residues. Trimming removed 5 bases from V and 2 bases from J, with 19 bases in between. The CDR3 loop is CASSETTSVRAYEQYF. The CDR3 nucleotides are TGTGCCAGCAGCGAAACGACATCCGTCCGAGCCTACGAGCAGTACTTC.

This rearrangement joins TRBV6-5 to TRBJ1-1; D is unclear. The germline V and J ends were trimmed by 2 bases and 3 bases, with 4 bases remaining between them. This CDR3 has 12 amino acids. Per germline, CDR1 MNHEY and CDR2 SVGAGI. The chain's CDR3 is CASSYGDTEAFF. The CDR3, as DNA: TGTGCCAGCAGTTACGGGGACACTGAAGCTTTCTTT.

This clone was seen a few times. V is TRBV29-1 and J is TRBJ1-2; perhaps TRBD1 as D (5 bases). CDR3 size: 17 residues. CDR1 is SQVTM, CDR2 ANQGSEA, per germline. Trimming left V 7 bases short and J 1 base short, with 25 bases between. CDR3 in DNA: TGCAGCGCCTTTGTCGGGGACGCAAGAGGGAATAACTATGGCTACACCTTC. This translates into CSAFVGDARGNNYGYTF.

CDR3 DNA: TGCAGGACGGGTGGGAGCTATGGCTACACCTTC. Translated: CRTGGSYGYTF. The V gene is TRBV20-1, the J gene TRBJ1-2, with D unclear. Germline lookup yields CDR1 DFQATT and CDR2 SNEGSKA (reference sequence). The CDR3 runs 11 residues.

The CDR3 DNA follows: TGCGCCAGCAGCTTCGCCGGGAACGGCGGACCCGAGCAGTACTTC. This encodes CASSFAGNGGPEQYF. The V call is TRBV5-1, the J call TRBJ2-7; D perhaps matches TRBD2 (5 bases). V was trimmed by 2 bases and J by 6 bases, leaving 18 bases between them. The CDR3 consists of 15 residues. Germline V gene lookup returns CDR1 SGHRS and CDR2 YFSETQ.

The chain joins TRBV7-2 to TRBJ2-7; D gene unclear. The CDR3 has 12 residues. V shed 5 bases and J shed 3 bases, with 8 bases lying between them. Germline CDR1 and CDR2: SGHTA and FQGNSA. In DNA, the CDR3 is TGTGCCAGCAGCCTGGGATACTACGAGCAGTACTTC. This sequence encodes CASSLGYYEQYF.

This clone is a singleton in its sample. The DNA for the CDR3 is TGCGCCAGCAGTTGGACAGTGGAGTATGGCTACACCTTC. Amino acid sequence: CASSWTVEYGYTF. The rearrangement joins TRBV5-1 to TRBJ1-2; a possible D gene is TRBD1 (6 bases). The germline V gene has CDR1 SGHRS and CDR2 YFSETQ. The ends were cut back, 5 bases at V and 5 bases at J, with 13 bases in the middle. This CDR3 region has 13 residues.

This clone was observed once. This CDR3 reads CASRGTGEDTQYF. The DNA of the CDR3 is TGTGCCAGCAGGGGAACAGGGGAAGATACGCAGTATTTT. This chain uses TRBV6-1 with TRBJ2-3, with TRBD1 identical over 7 bases. J was trimmed by 5 bases and V by 6 bases; bases with no gene match: 5. The CDR3 is 13 amino acids. Germline values: CDR1 MNHNS, CDR2 SASEGT.

This clone was observed a single time. The chain joins TRBV20-1 to TRBJ2-3; unclear D gene. The germline CDR1 and CDR2 sequences are DFQATT and SNEGSKA (reference sequence). With 6 bases removed from V and 6 bases from J, the gap between germline ends came to 10 bases. CDR3 length: 11 amino acids. The CDR3 nucleotides are TGCAGTGCCGCCCGGGTGGATACGCAGTATTTT. Residues: CSAARVDTQYF.